This T cell receptor (beta chain) was retrieved from a study of human T cells and chemical hapten exposure. Study-level background: Women made up most patients, who had alopecia areata, totalis or universalis.

TCRdb reprocessed the RACE reads with MiXCR, giving one entry per CDR3 protein. The data contain about 360,000 distinct CDR3 sequences, more than 4.5% of them seen just once; the ten biggest clones take up under 3%. This clonotype was counted many times. Specified time point: patch test 1, 2 weeks after DPC sensitization. Noted treatment: therapeutic diphenylcyclopropenone sensitization with weekly scalp DPC. Blood was drawn before each patch test was applied. Participating donors were patients with alopecia, aged 18 to 70 years, considered appropriate candidates for DPC. V lost 3 bases and J lost 3; bases outside the gene matches: 7. CDR1 is SQVTM and CDR2 is ANQGSEA in the germline V gene. This CDR3 contains 15 residues.

The sequence was obtained from a woman aged 45-59 years with alopecia areata. Some clones in this sample may be carry-over from other donors' samples. Sequencing used whole blood, obtained in connection with sensitization to the hapten diphenylcyclopropenone (DPC). The chain recombines TRBV29-1 with TRBJ2-3; 9 positions agree with TRBD1. The CDR3 DNA is TGCAGCGTTGAGGATGACAGGGGGAGAACAGATACGCAGTATTTT. Translated: CSVEDDRGRTDTQYF.